The present entry profiles one T cell receptor beta chain with its context. This sample was included in a study of blood T cell repertoires in COVID-19. In the study overall: COVID-19 samples, acute and convalescent, were from the United States, Italy and Spain. PBMCs, B-cell-depleted T cells, or T cells provided the cDNA or gDNA that made up the material.

In the original analysis: Estimation of nucleated cell counts was performed using reference gene primer amplification. Measured with immunoSEQ multiplex PCR; TCRdb has only the in-frame clones, and not every one. The V and J calls and clone size were taken over from that table, and D and trimming were inferred from the DNA. The data hold more than 45,000 clones, with roughly 80% observed a single time. The CDR3 has 14 residues. The V gene lost 0 bases and the J gene lost 2 bases, with 9 bases spanning the gap. CDR1 is SGHRS, CDR2 YFSETQ, per germline. The sequence was obtained from a woman aged 55 to 70 with acute or convalescent COVID-19. V gene TRBV5-1 combines with J gene TRBJ2-7; D is unresolved. Sequencing used peripheral blood. The CDR3 spells CASSLDQVTYEQYF. CDR3 nucleotide sequence: TGCGCCAGCAGCTTGGATCAGGTCACCTACGAGCAGTACTTC.